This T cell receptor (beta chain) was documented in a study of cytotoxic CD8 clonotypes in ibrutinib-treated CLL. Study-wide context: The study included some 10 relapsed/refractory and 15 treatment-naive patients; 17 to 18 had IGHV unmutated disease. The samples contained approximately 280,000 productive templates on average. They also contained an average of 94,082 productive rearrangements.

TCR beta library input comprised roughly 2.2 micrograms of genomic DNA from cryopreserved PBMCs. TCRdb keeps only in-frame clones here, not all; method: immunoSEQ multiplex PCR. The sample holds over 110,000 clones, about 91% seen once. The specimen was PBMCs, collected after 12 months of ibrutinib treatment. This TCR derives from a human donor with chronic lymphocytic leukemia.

For the CDR3, the DNA is TGTGCCAGCAGCGTGCTAGGGATGGGGTCCTACAATGAGCAGTTCTTC. Its protein product is CASSVLGMGSYNEQFF. The chain combines TRBV9 with TRBJ2-1; D unresolved. Germline CDR1 is SGDLS and CDR2 is YYNGEE. V lost 2 bases to trimming and J lost 1 base, with 13 bases between them. The CDR3 covers 16 residues.